This TCR beta chain came from a study of monozygotic twins with inflammatory bowel disease. Eight separate reactions per sample served to make cDNA. Added by template switching were UMIs that each held a 6-nucleotide sample barcode. TCRdb reworked the 5' RACE reads into one entry per CDR3 protein, no DNA. Seen in this sample are about 160,000 distinct CDR3 sequences; the ten most common clones hold over 2.5%. General observations from the study: Cells of different T cell subtypes could not be told apart.

Concerning this clonotype: Its specificity is unknown.

CDR1 MNHNS and CDR2 SASEGT come from the germline V gene. The CDR3 covers 15 residues. This sequence was found in a human donor with ulcerative colitis or Crohn's disease, or a healthy co-twin of an affected twin (not recorded which). The sequencing sample was made of blood. The gene calls are TRBV6-1 and TRBJ1-4; checking the TCRdb D call of TRBD1 is not possible without DNA. This CDR3 reads CASSDTTGVFEKLFF.